This T cell receptor (beta chain) was identified during a study of blood T cells in healthy people across ages. The study, taken as a whole, reports: PBMCs were not sorted, which prevented a conclusive comparison of naive versus antigen-experienced cells. With donor CMV status unknown, expanded clonotype changes were possibly confounded. With naive T cell percentage, TCR beta diversity showed a strong correlation.

As concerns this clonotype: What it recognizes is unknown.

The use of a sample-barcoded 5' primer and a J-beta primer mix characterized a second PCR of roughly 6 to 11 cycles. TCRdb re-derived calls from the 5' RACE reads in MiXCR, one entry per CDR3 protein. This sample has 1.5 million to 2 million distinct CDR3 sequences, with 40% to 55% found just once. The sequence was collected from a woman aged 35 to 49 in good health. Sample: blood.

The CDR3, as DNA: TGTGCCAGTAGCGGGGGGCCCGCATTCAATGAGCAGTTCTTC. It translates to CASSGGPAFNEQFF. The chain carries TRBV27 and TRBJ2-1; 10 nucleotides line up with TRBD2. V shed 9 bases, J shed 6 bases, and the junction held 8 bases outside the gene matches. Per germline, CDR1 MNHEY and CDR2 SMNVEV (reference sequence). The CDR3 runs to 14 residues.